Below are 27 T cell receptor beta chains sequenced from a single sample in a study of OX40 agonist ivuxolimab in advanced cancers. The assay was immunoSEQ multiplex PCR, and TCRdb's table has in-frame clones only and misses some. In the table there are around 63,000 clones, around 91% of which are singletons. This specimen was CD4+ or CD8+ T cells sorted from blood, taken in a trial of the OX40 agonist ivuxolimab. Receptors were obtained from an adult with an advanced solid tumor such as melanoma, head and neck, liver or kidney cancer.

The gene calls are TRBV9 and TRBJ2-3, with 9 bases fitting TRBD2. CDR3 size: 17 residues. Germline V gene sequence: CDR1 SGDLS, CDR2 YYNGEE. The J segment lost 0 bases and the V segment lost 0 bases, leaving 5 bases of the junction unmatched. CDR3 nucleotides: TGTGCCAGCAGCGTAGTTGGTCTAGCGGGGAGCACAGATACGCAGTATTTT. Protein sequence: CASSVVGLAGSTDTQYF.

The gene calls are TRBV18 and TRBJ2-7; D gene unclear. This CDR3 spans 14 amino acids. The V gene's germline CDR1 is KGHSH and CDR2 LQKENI. Trimming removed 6 bases at V and 7 bases at J, with 19 bases between. CDR3 region: CASSRTTALTEQYF. The CDR3, as DNA: TGTGCCAGCTCCCGCACCACGGCCTTGACGGAGCAGTACTTC.

The rearrangement links TRBV10-3 to TRBJ2-7, with TRBD2 identical over 9 bases. Germline V gene lookup returns CDR1 ENHRY and CDR2 SYGVKD. The CDR3 is 15 residues long. The trim removed 5 bases at V and 3 bases at J, leaving 8 bases unmatched. DNA for the CDR3: TGTGCCATCAGTTTCCTAGCGGGAAGTGTCTACGAGCAGTACTTC. Translation: CAISFLAGSVYEQYF.

This clone was detected only once. The chain recombines TRBV18 with TRBJ1-1; a possible D gene is TRBD1 (5 bases). Germline V gene lookup returns CDR1 KGHSH and CDR2 LQKENI. Deletions cut 3 bases from V and 0 bases from J, with 8 bases between. The CDR3 length is 14 residues. This chain's CDR3 is CASSPGGVNTEAFF. CDR3 DNA: TGTGCCAGCTCACCCGGGGGGGTGAACACTGAAGCTTTCTTT. The full variable domain, completed using reference TRBV18 and TRBJ1-1, is NAGVMQNPRHLVRRRGQEARLRCSPMKGHSHVYWYRQLPEEGLKFMVYLQKENIIDESGMPKERFSAEFPKEGPSILRIQQVVRGDSAAYFCASSPGGVNTEAFFGQGTRLTVV.

The chain is built from TRBV9 and TRBJ2-3, with D uncertain. Germline V gene data show CDR1 as SGDLS and CDR2 as YYNGEE. This CDR3 comprises 12 residues. The germline V and J ends were trimmed by 3 bases and 1 base, with 3 bases remaining between them. DNA for the CDR3: TGTGCCAGCAGCGGTGGCACAGATACGCAGTATTTT. It is translated as CASSGGTDTQYF.

J is TRBJ2-2 and V is TRBV5-1; 7 bases agree with TRBD2. The J segment lost 6 bases and the V segment lost 3 bases, leaving 14 bases of the junction unmatched. The CDR3 spans 17 residues. Per the germline V gene, CDR1 is SGHRS and CDR2 is YFSETQ. As DNA, the CDR3 is TGCGCCAGCAGCTCCCCCTTAGGCGGGAGAGTGGCCGGGGAGCTGTTTTTT. Translation: CASSSPLGGRVAGELFF.

V and J are TRBV7-2 and TRBJ2-1; D may be TRBD1 or TRBD2 (5 bases each). This CDR3 spans 15 amino acids. Trimming cost V 5 bases and J 4 bases, with 15 bases left between them. CDR1 and CDR2 (germline): SGHTA, FQGNSA. CDR3 nucleotide sequence: TGTGCCAGCAGCCCCGGGGCCAGTGATTACAATGAGCAGTTCTTC. This sequence encodes CASSPGASDYNEQFF.

In its sample, this clone was seen a few times. V is TRBV7-6 and J is TRBJ2-1; possible D gene TRBD2, 6 bases. The V gene's germline CDR1 is SGHVS and CDR2 FNYEAQ. Trimming took 6 bases from V and 6 from J, leaving 18 bases between them. The CDR3 covers 15 residues. The CDR3 DNA reads TGTGCCAGCAGTCCCTCCCGGGCCGGGGGCAATGAGCAGTTCTTC. Residues: CASSPSRAGGNEQFF.

The genes are TRBV6-5 and TRBJ2-7, with TRBD1 as a possible D gene (7 bases). Germline lookup yields CDR1 MNHEY and CDR2 SVGAGI. The ends were cut back, 5 bases at V and 3 bases at J, with 14 bases in the middle. The CDR3 loop spans 14 amino acids. The CDR3 coding sequence is TGTGCCAGCAGTCAGGGGGGCCACCTCTACGAGCAGTACTTC. The encoded protein is CASSQGGHLYEQYF.

The chain uses TRBV29-1 and TRBJ2-7, with D perhaps assigned TRBD1 or TRBD2 (5 bases each). This CDR3 is 11 amino acids long. Germline V gives CDR1 SQVTM, CDR2 ANQGSEA. V shed 4 bases and J shed 3 bases, with 7 bases lying between them. The CDR3 loop is CSVGGSYEQYF. The CDR3 DNA sequence: TGCAGCGTTGGGGGGAGCTACGAGCAGTACTTC.

The rearrangement links TRBV7-9 to TRBJ2-3; D may be TRBD1 (5 bases). The CDR3 totals 12 residues. Trimming pared 5 bases from V and 7 bases from J, leaving 10 bases between. Germline CDR1 SEHNR, CDR2 FQNEAQ (reference sequence). The CDR3 region has the DNA TGTGCCAGCAGCGAACAGGTCTATACGCAGTATTTT. Translating gives CASSEQVYTQYF.

The gene calls are TRBV5-1 and TRBJ1-4, with D maybe TRBD1 (6 bases). V lost 4 bases to trimming and J lost 8 bases, with 18 bases between them. The V gene's germline CDR1 is SGHRS and CDR2 YFSETQ. This CDR3 is 15 amino acids long. The CDR3 nucleotides are TGCGCCAGCAGCCGTAATACAGGGTTGGGAGAAAAACTGTTTTTT. It yields the protein CASSRNTGLGEKLFF.

The J gene is TRBJ2-3, the V gene TRBV5-1, with 10 bases aligning to TRBD2. The V gene end was trimmed by 2 bases and the J gene end by 2 bases; junction bases not matched to a gene: 8. Per germline, CDR1 SGHRS and CDR2 YFSETQ. The CDR3 extends over 17 amino acids. As DNA, the CDR3 is TGCGCCAGCAGCTTTAGCGGGGGGACCTACTTCACAGATACGCAGTATTTT. Protein: CASSFSGGTYFTDTQYF.

The genes are TRBV6-1 and TRBJ1-2; D unclear. CDR3 length: 15 residues. CDR1 is MNHNS and CDR2 is SASEGT in the germline V gene. Trimming shortened V by 1 base and J by 4 bases, and 13 bases separated the two germline ends. The CDR3 region is CASSEVIGGGYGYTF. The CDR3 DNA is TGTGCCAGCAGTGAAGTTATCGGCGGAGGCTATGGCTACACCTTC.

V is TRBV29-1 and J is TRBJ2-3; 13 nucleotides align to TRBD2. The V gene end was trimmed by 4 bases and the J gene end by 4 bases; junction bases not matched to a gene: 2. This CDR3 region has 14 residues. Germline loops: CDR1 SQVTM, CDR2 ANQGSEA. CDR3 sequence (DNA): TGCAGCGTTGCCACTAGCGGGGGGGCAGATACGCAGTATTTT. Its protein product is CSVATSGGADTQYF.

The rearrangement links TRBV6-1 to TRBJ2-7; 9 bases agree with TRBD2. The CDR3 sequence is 15 residues long. V dropped 8 bases and J dropped 2; count of bases not matched to a gene: 10. Germline V gene lookup returns CDR1 MNHNS and CDR2 SASEGT. The CDR3 loop reads CASQREVLGAYEQYF. In nucleotides, the CDR3 is TGTGCCAGCCAGCGGGAGGTCCTAGGGGCCTACGAGCAGTACTTC.

V usage is TRBV5-1 and J usage is TRBJ1-2; 7 positions match TRBD1. The junction had 3 bases not matched to a gene; V was cut back by 1 base and J by 6 bases. This CDR3 spans 13 amino acids. CDR1 is SGHRS and CDR2 is YFSETQ in the germline V gene. In DNA, the CDR3 is TGCGCCAGCAGCTTGACAGGGGTGGATGGCTACACCTTC. This gives the protein CASSLTGVDGYTF.

V gene TRBV7-6 combines with J gene TRBJ2-3; 8 bases are shared with TRBD1. The CDR3 extends over 18 amino acids. Germline V gene sequence: CDR1 SGHVS, CDR2 FNYEAQ. V lost 2 bases, J lost 3 bases, and 13 bases stayed unmatched. In DNA form, the CDR3 reads TGTGCCAGCAGCTTAAGAGACAGGGGACTGAGGGTGACAGATACGCAGTATTTT. It yields the protein CASSLRDRGLRVTDTQYF. Full variable domain (missing parts from reference TRBV7-6 and TRBJ2-3): GAGVSQSPRYKVTKRGQDVALRCDPISGHVSLYWYRQALGQGPEFLTYFNYEAQQDKSGLPNDRFSAERPEGSISTLTIQRTEQRDSAMYRCASSLRDRGLRVTDTQYFGPGTRLTVL.

This clone appeared a single time. The chain recombines TRBV5-6 with TRBJ1-2, with D unresolved. V was shortened by 4 bases and J by 9 bases, with 7 bases between the two germline ends. This CDR3 spans 10 amino acids. In germline, CDR1 is SGHDT, CDR2 YYEEEE. CDR3 region: CASSGVSYTF. For the CDR3, the DNA is TGTGCCAGCAGCGGCGTGAGCTACACCTTC.

The rearrangement links TRBV20-1 to TRBJ2-1, with D hard to call. Trimming pared 5 bases from V and 6 bases from J, leaving 5 bases between. Germline V lookup: CDR1 DFQATT, CDR2 SNEGSKA (reference sequence). The CDR3 is made up of 10 amino acids. CDR3 amino acids: CSAGVNEQFF. The DNA for the CDR3 is TGCAGTGCTGGCGTCAATGAGCAGTTCTTC.

The chain combines TRBV11-3 with TRBJ2-5; no reliable D call. This CDR3 has 14 amino acids. The V end was cut by 1 base, the J end by 5 bases, with 11 bases between. Germline CDR1 is SGHNT and CDR2 is YENEEA. CDR3 sequence reads: CASSLGEVRETQYF. CDR3 DNA sequence: TGTGCCAGCAGCTTAGGAGAGGTAAGGGAGACCCAGTACTTC.

This chain connects TRBV21-1 to TRBJ1-5; the D call TRBD1 from the table was never checked on the DNA. TRBV21-1 is given as a pseudogene. The length of the CDR3 is 15 residues. CDR3: CASIRTGGLDQPQHF. The CDR3 coding sequence is TGTGCCAGCATCAGGACAGGGGGCCTCGATCAGCCCCAGCATTTT.

This clone was seen only a few times. The chain is built from TRBV2 and TRBJ1-5; perhaps TRBD1 as D (5 bases). Germline V gene sequence: CDR1 SNHLY, CDR2 FYNNEI. Trimming removed 8 bases at V and 0 bases at J, with 14 bases between. This CDR3 is 15 amino acids long. CDR3 residues: CASARQFYSNQPQHF. As DNA, the CDR3 is TGTGCCAGCGCGCGACAGTTTTATAGCAATCAGCCCCAGCATTTT.

The V call is TRBV7-2, the J call TRBJ2-7, with 7 nucleotides matching TRBD1. V shed 2 bases and J 7 bases; nucleotides not matched to a gene: 11. The CDR3 runs to 15 residues. The germline gives CDR1 SGHTA, CDR2 FQGNSA. CDR3 in amino acids: CASSLRGQGVREQYF. CDR3 DNA: TGTGCCAGCAGCTTAAGGGGGCAGGGGGTTAGAGAGCAGTACTTC.

This clone was picked up a small number of times. The chain joins TRBV4-2 to TRBJ1-2; D is possibly TRBD1 (5 bases). This CDR3 spans 15 amino acids. V was shortened by 3 bases and J by 3 bases, with 14 bases between the two germline ends. The V gene's germline CDR1 is LGHNA and CDR2 YNFKEQ. The CDR3 protein is CASSQSSVGDYGYTF. CDR3 DNA: TGTGCCAGCAGCCAGTCCTCCGTAGGGGACTATGGCTACACCTTC.

V is TRBV11-1 and J is TRBJ1-2, with D tentatively TRBD1 (5 bases). Germline V gene data show CDR1 as SGHAT and CDR2 as FQDESV (reference sequence). The CDR3 contains 13 residues. Trimming took off 4 bases at V and 4 bases at J, with 10 bases between the two ends. CDR3 amino acids: CASSSGDGYGYTF. CDR3 nucleotide sequence: TGTGCCAGCAGCTCTGGGGACGGCTATGGCTACACCTTC.

The chain employs TRBV7-9 and TRBJ2-6, with TRBD1 matching 9 bases. There are 19 residues in the CDR3. V was pared by 4 bases and J by 0 bases, with 10 bases of the junction left unmatched. Germline V gives CDR1 SEHNR, CDR2 FQNEAQ (reference sequence). The DNA of the CDR3 is TGTGCCAGCAGCTCTAGAACCGGGACAGGGATCTCTGGGGCCAACGTCCTGACTTTC. It is translated as CASSSRTGTGISGANVLTF.